The 18 T cell receptor beta chains presented below share a single source sample, sequenced in a study of tissue T cells after allogeneic stem cell transplantation. The method was immunoSEQ multiplex PCR; TCRdb's version includes in-frame clones alone and lacks a portion of them. The data contain 48,000 or so clones, over 65% of them seen just once; the ten biggest clones take up approximately 0.7%. Sequenced material: sorted cells pooled from one or two spleens. All receptors derive from a pool of C57BL/6 mice in good health.

To note about this clone: The gene names given are mouse names. From the germline J gene comes the end of the CDR3, since the read stops 1 residue before it. The rearrangement uses TRBV12-1 and TRBJ2-7, with TRBD1 matching 10 bases. CDR3 length equals 13 residues. V shed 3 bases, J shed 7 bases, and the junction held 5 bases outside the gene matches. CDR1 is SGHSN and CDR2 is HYEKVE in the germline V gene. The sequenced CDR3 bases are TGTGCCAGCTCTACGACAGGGGGCGAAGAACAGTAC. Translated: CASSTTGGEEQY. In full, the CDR3 reads CASSTTGGEEQYF.

This clone occurred a few times. Gene names and germline match the mouse. The CDR3 is cut off 1 residue early in the read; its end comes from the germline J gene. In the same sample, other DNA sequences code for this CDR3. V and J are TRBV12-1 and TRBJ1-2; D gene uncertain. The CDR3 is made up of 13 amino acids. Germline values: CDR1 SGHSN, CDR2 HYEKVE. V was clipped by 0 bases and J by 2 bases, with 6 bases between them. The CDR3 reads CASSLGQNSDYTF. Incomplete CDR3 DNA: TGTGCCAGCTCTCTCGGGCAGAACTCCGACTACACC.

This clone qualifies as medium-sized. Gene names and germline refer to mouse. The read halts 1 residue ahead of the CDR3 end, with the missing end drawn from the germline J gene. The chain carries TRBV13-3 and TRBJ2-7, with no clear D. Germline CDR1 is NNHDY and CDR2 is SYVADS. V lost 4 bases and J lost 3, with 5 bases in between. The CDR3 runs 11 residues. The CDR3: CASSPFYEQYF. The CDR3 DNA, read in part, is TGTGCCAGCAGTCCCTTCTATGAACAGTAC.

Details on this clone: The gene symbols are mouse symbols. The read halts 1 residue ahead of the CDR3 end, with the missing end drawn from the germline J gene. This chain uses TRBV19 with TRBJ2-1, with 7 positions matching TRBD2. This CDR3 comprises 16 residues. The V gene's germline CDR1 is FNHDT and CDR2 SITEND (reference sequence). V was clipped by 0 bases and J by 0 bases; unmatched bases: 3. This CDR3 is CASSIVWGYNYAEQFF. The CDR3 DNA, read in part, is TGTGCCAGCAGTATAGTCTGGGGGTATAACTATGCTGAGCAGTTC.

In its sample, this clone was seen once. Genes and germline come from the mouse. The read ends 1 residue before the CDR3 terminus; that terminus is restored from the germline J gene. The chain has TRBV1 and TRBJ1-4, with a possible D match to TRBD1 (6 bases). The germline V gene encodes CDR1 NSQYPW and CDR2 LRSPGD (reference sequence). The length of the CDR3 is 14 residues. Trimming cost V 5 bases and J 1 base, with 8 bases left between them. Partial CDR3 DNA: TGCACCTGCAGTCGGGACAATTCCAACGAAAGATTATTT. It encodes CTCSRDNSNERLF. The whole CDR3 is CTCSRDNSNERLFF.

With respect to this clone: The listed genes are named as in mouse. The sequenced CDR3 bases are TGTGCCAGCAGTGGGGGGACTGGGGGCTATGAACAGTAC. Translating gives CASSGGTGGYEQY. The whole CDR3 is CASSGGTGGYEQYF. The genes are TRBV19 and TRBJ2-7; TRBD2 matches at 11 bases. The missing CDR3 end, 1 residue past where the read stops, is filled in from the germline J gene. After removal of 4 bases from V and 3 bases from J, the junction contained 3 bases not matched to a gene. The length of the CDR3 is 14 residues. CDR1 and CDR2 (germline): FNHDT, SITEND (reference sequence).

About this clone itself: Gene names and germline refer to mouse. The read is 1 residue too short to cover the CDR3 end, so that end is filled in from the germline J gene. The same CDR3 can be traced to other DNA sequences in this sample. The chain employs TRBV20 and TRBJ2-4; 8 nucleotides align to TRBD2. In germline, CDR1 is GFQATS, CDR2 STVNSAI. This CDR3 is 14 amino acids long. V dropped 2 bases and J dropped 0; count of bases not matched to a gene: 1. The CDR3 DNA, read in part, is TGTGGTGCTAGGACTGGGGGTAGTCAAAACACCTTGTAC. Translation: CGARTGGSQNTLY. The CDR3 in its entirety is CGARTGGSQNTLYF.

About this clone: Mouse germline and gene names are used. Read coverage stops 1 residue before the CDR3 terminus; the germline J gene supplies the remainder. The gene calls are TRBV13-3 and TRBJ1-4; 7 nucleotides align to TRBD1. From germline, CDR1 is NNHDY and CDR2 SYVADS. Trimming took 6 bases from V and 4 from J; bases not matched to a gene: 3. The CDR3 loop spans 13 amino acids. The DNA read from the CDR3 is TGTGCCAGCACCGGGACAGTCAACGAAAGATTATTT. Translating gives CASTGTVNERLF. The full CDR3 sequence reads CASTGTVNERLFF.

This clone turned up a few times. The gene symbols are mouse symbols. The CDR3 end lies 1 residue beyond the end of the read and is filled in from the germline J gene. The chain employs TRBV5 and TRBJ2-7, with 10 bases identical to TRBD2. Trimming cost V 4 bases and J 6 bases; bases outside gene matches: 6. The CDR3 runs to 14 residues. Looked up from germline, CDR1 is LGHNA and CDR2 is YNLKQL (reference sequence). CDR3 DNA (partial): TGTGCCAGCAGCCCCGACTGGGGGGAGGGTGAACAGTAC. Amino acid sequence: CASSPDWGEGEQY. The full-length CDR3 reads as CASSPDWGEGEQYF.

Worth noting for this clone: Mouse germline and gene names are used. The read finishes 1 residue shy of the CDR3 end, and the germline J gene is used to complete it. V and J are TRBV5 and TRBJ2-3; D gene ambiguous. The ends were cut back, 0 bases at V and 4 bases at J, with 5 bases in the middle. The CDR3 contains 13 residues. Germline-derived CDR1 and CDR2 are LGHNA and YNLKQL (reference sequence). CDR3 DNA, as far as it was read: TGTGCCAGCAGCCAAGAGAGGACAGAAACGCTGTAT. This codes for CASSQERTETLY. The full-length CDR3 reads as CASSQERTETLYF.

In regard to this clone: The genes and germline here are from mouse. Read data end 1 residue before the CDR3 end; the end is taken from the germline J gene. This chain joins TRBV2 and TRBJ2-2; 10 nucleotides agree with TRBD1. V lost 3 bases to trimming and J lost 6 bases; unmatched junction nucleotides: 7. The length of the CDR3 is 16 residues. Germline loops: CDR1 LGHNA, CDR2 YSYQKL. The CDR3 DNA, read in part, is TGTGCCAGCAGCCAGCCCGGGACAGGGGAGTCCGGGCAGCTCTAC. Its translation is CASSQPGTGESGQLY. The whole CDR3 protein is CASSQPGTGESGQLYF.

For this clone: Germline and genes: mouse. The missing CDR3 end, 1 residue past where the read stops, is filled in from the germline J gene. The gene calls are TRBV31 and TRBJ1-3, with a possible D match to TRBD1 (5 bases). Germline V gene data show CDR1 as GKSSPN and CDR2 as SITVG. The CDR3 consists of 12 residues. V was shortened by 4 bases and J by 4 bases, with 8 bases between the two germline ends. This CDR3 reads CAWTGDGNTLYF. CDR3 DNA (partial): TGTGCCTGGACTGGGGACGGAAATACGCTCTAT.

This clone has just one count. Gene names are mouse gene names. The read ends 1 residue early relative to the CDR3; the germline J gene fills the gap. Other DNA sequences from this sample encode an identical CDR3 as well. J is TRBJ1-2 and V is TRBV4, with D tentatively TRBD1 (6 bases). CDR1 and CDR2 from the germline V gene are LGHDT and YNNKQL (reference sequence). Trimming pared 5 bases from V and 2 bases from J, leaving 9 bases between. There are 13 residues in the CDR3. The sequenced part of the CDR3 DNA is TGTGCCAGCAGCCTAACAGGGAACTCCGACTACACC. This gives the protein CASSLTGNSDYT. Given in full, the CDR3 is CASSLTGNSDYTF.

In its sample, this clone was seen a few times. The genes are named according to mouse. The read halts 1 residue ahead of the CDR3 end, with the missing end drawn from the germline J gene. This chain joins TRBV13-2 and TRBJ2-7; the match to TRBD2 covers 7 bases. The V and J ends lost 3 bases and 0 bases, in that order; junction bases with no gene match: 6. CDR1 NNHNN and CDR2 SYGAGS come from the germline V gene (reference sequence). This CDR3 has 15 amino acids. Incomplete CDR3 DNA: TGTGCCAGCGGTGCCCTGACTGGGCGCTCCTATGAACAGTAC. It yields the protein CASGALTGRSYEQY. The complete CDR3 reads CASGALTGRSYEQYF.

About this clone itself: Gene names and germline refer to mouse. Read data end 1 residue before the CDR3 end; the end is taken from the germline J gene. The rearrangement links TRBV23 to TRBJ2-4. CDR1 KGHTA and CDR2 FQNQQP come from the germline V gene. The CDR3 length is 15 residues. The CDR3 here is CSSSQSPGSQNTLYF. The sequenced CDR3 bases are TGCTCCAGCAGTCAATCTCCGGGGAGTCAAAACACCTTGTAC.

As concerns this clone: The listed genes are named as in mouse. The read halts 1 residue ahead of the CDR3 end, with the missing end drawn from the germline J gene. The chain joins TRBV13-1 to TRBJ2-7; 7 nucleotides agree with TRBD1. In germline, CDR1 is NSHNY, CDR2 SYGAGN. After removal of 0 bases from V and 1 base from J, the junction contained 1 base not matched to a gene. CDR3 length equals 14 residues. The sequenced part of the CDR3 DNA is TGTGCCAGCAGTGATGGGGACAGATCCTATGAACAGTAC. Encoded protein: CASSDGDRSYEQY. The complete CDR3 protein is CASSDGDRSYEQYF.

This clone has only one observation. All gene names here are mouse names. With the read ending 1 residue before the CDR3 end, the germline J gene is used to fill in that end. V gene TRBV13-1 combines with J gene TRBJ2-1; D could derive from TRBD1 or TRBD2 (5 bases each). This CDR3 is built from 15 residues. V lost 3 bases, J lost 0 bases, and 10 bases lay in between. Germline loops: CDR1 NSHNY, CDR2 SYGAGN. This CDR3 reads CASSGGRNNYAEQFF. The CDR3 DNA, read in part, is TGTGCCAGCAGTGGGGGACGGAATAACTATGCTGAGCAGTTC.

In the case of this clone: Mouse names are used for the genes. Sequencing ends 1 residue short of the CDR3 end; the germline J gene provides the rest. This rearrangement joins TRBV16 to TRBJ1-4, with TRBD1 identical over 7 bases. Germline V gives CDR1 SGHSA, CDR2 FRNQAP. Trimming cost V 3 bases and J 0 bases; bases outside gene matches: 7. The CDR3 contains 17 residues. The CDR3 sequence: CASSFHRDSISNERLFF. The sequenced CDR3 bases are TGTGCAAGCAGCTTCCACCGGGACAGCATTTCCAACGAAAGATTATTT.